One and the same sample provided the 18 T cell receptor beta chains below, sequenced in a study of OX40 agonist ivuxolimab in advanced cancers. TCRdb's copy holds only in-frame clones and misses some; the assay was immunoSEQ multiplex PCR. The sample records 65,000 to 90,000 clones, around 90% being singletons. The sample was CD4+ or CD8+ T cells sorted from blood, taken in a trial of the OX40 agonist ivuxolimab. The receptors were sampled from an adult with an advanced solid tumor such as melanoma, head and neck, liver or kidney cancer.

The chain is built from TRBV27 and TRBJ1-6; D remains unclear. CDR1 is MNHEY and CDR2 is SMNVEV in the germline V gene (reference sequence). V was clipped by 2 bases and J by 2 bases, with 7 bases between them. The CDR3 totals 15 residues. The CDR3 coding sequence is TGTGCCAGCAGTTTAGTGAGACCCTATAATTCACCCCTCCACTTT. It encodes CASSLVRPYNSPLHF.

Concerning this clone: The identical CDR3 is also encoded by other nucleotide sequences in the sample. The chain is built from TRBV2 and TRBJ2-7; D not certain. Germline assignment: CDR1 SNHLY and CDR2 FYNNEI. The length of the CDR3 is 10 residues. The V gene lost 3 bases and the J gene lost 4 bases, with 1 base spanning the gap. CDR3: CASSDYEQYF. The CDR3 DNA reads as TGTGCCAGCAGTGATTACGAGCAGTACTTC.

This clone was detected once. The CDR3 region has the DNA TGTGCCAGTAGCGCTTCCGGGGAGCTCCCCACTCTCACAGATACGCAGTATTTT. Protein: CASSASGELPTLTDTQYF. The chain carries TRBV19 and TRBJ2-3, with a weak D call TRBD2 (5 bases). The CDR3 sequence is 18 residues long. Germline-derived CDR1 and CDR2 are LNHDA and SQIVND (reference sequence). V gave up 6 bases and J gave up 2 bases, with 24 bases separating them.

V and J are TRBV6-6 and TRBJ2-7; 7 bases map to TRBD2. Germline trimming cut 7 bases from V and 2 bases from J; bases unmatched to any gene: 8. The CDR3 covers 14 residues. Germline loops: CDR1 MNHNY, CDR2 SVGAGI (reference sequence). As DNA, the CDR3 is TGTGCCAGCACCCCCGGAGCGGGGACCTACGAGCAGTACTTC. It codes for CASTPGAGTYEQYF.

The chain links TRBV4-3 to TRBJ1-6; the match to TRBD1 covers 9 bases. The CDR3 covers 15 residues. Germline-derived CDR1 and CDR2 are LGHNA and YSLEER. V was clipped by 3 bases and J by 6 bases; unmatched bases: 3. The CDR3 bases are TGCGCCAGCAGCCAGATGGGACAGGGTAATTCACCCCTCCACTTT. It translates to CASSQMGQGNSPLHF.

The chain joins TRBV12-1 to TRBJ1-4; the listed D gene, TRBD1, was not tested against the DNA. TRBV12-1 is designated a pseudogene. This CDR3 contains 16 residues. The CDR3 protein is CASSSPGHIWGEKLFF. DNA of the CDR3: TGTGCCAGCAGCTCCCCGGGACACATATGGGGTGAAAAACTGTTTTTT.

This clone appeared a single time. The chain has TRBV6-6 and TRBJ1-1; TRBD1 matches 7 bases. There are 12 residues in the CDR3. Germline-derived CDR1 and CDR2 are MNHNY and SVGAGI (reference sequence). Trimming cost V 6 bases and J 7 bases; bases outside gene matches: 5. CDR3 amino acids: CASSIGTVEAFF. The CDR3 nucleotides read TGTGCCAGCAGCATAGGGACAGTTGAAGCTTTCTTT.

The chain combines TRBV19 with TRBJ2-1; 8 nucleotides line up with TRBD2. Per germline, CDR1 LNHDA and CDR2 SQIVND (reference sequence). The CDR3 consists of 15 residues. Germline trimming cut 9 bases from V and 2 bases from J; bases unmatched to any gene: 9. The CDR3 sequence is CASRARLATYNEQFF. The CDR3 DNA sequence: TGTGCCAGCCGAGCTAGACTAGCGACCTACAATGAGCAGTTCTTC. The full variable domain, in which reference TRBV19 and TRBJ2-1 provide the parts outside the CDR3, is DGGITQSPKYLFRKEGQNVTLSCEQNLNHDAMYWYRQDPGQGLRLIYYSQIVNDFQKGDIAEGYSVSREKKESFPLTVTSAQKNPTAFYLCASRARLATYNEQFFGPGTRLTVL.

V and J are TRBV9 and TRBJ2-1; D gene unclear. Germline lookup yields CDR1 SGDLS and CDR2 YYNGEE. Trimming removed 0 bases from V and 9 bases from J, with 13 bases in between. The CDR3 loop spans 14 amino acids. CDR3 residues: CASSVGRVLSEQFF. In DNA form, the CDR3 reads TGTGCCAGCAGCGTAGGTCGCGTCCTCAGTGAGCAGTTCTTC.

This clone was found once. This chain joins TRBV9 and TRBJ1-1; 9 bases are shared with TRBD1. The V and J ends lost 2 bases and 1 base, in that order; junction bases with no gene match: 9. The CDR3 sequence is 17 residues long. CDR1 and CDR2 (germline): SGDLS, YYNGEE. The CDR3 region has the DNA TGTGCCAGCAGCGTTGACACAGGGGGCCGCGGGAACACTGAAGCTTTCTTT. Residues: CASSVDTGGRGNTEAFF.

DNA for the CDR3: TGTGCCAGCAGCTTGGGCGTAAACACCATATATTTT. Encoded protein: CASSLGVNTIYF. The chain couples TRBV7-9 to TRBJ1-3; D ambiguous. Germline lookup yields CDR1 SEHNR and CDR2 FQNEAQ (reference sequence). Trimming stripped 3 bases from V and 6 bases from J, with 6 bases between. There are 12 residues in the CDR3.

The V call is TRBV5-1, the J call TRBJ2-1; no clear D gene. Germline V gene sequence: CDR1 SGHRS, CDR2 YFSETQ. This CDR3 contains 15 residues. The germline V and J ends were trimmed by 0 bases and 0 bases, with 7 bases remaining between them. The CDR3 DNA reads as TGCGCCAGCAGCTTGGCTGGGTTCTCCTACAATGAGCAGTTCTTC. Protein sequence: CASSLAGFSYNEQFF.

This sequence joins TRBV7-3 and TRBJ2-1, with D perhaps TRBD2 (5 bases). The V gene's germline CDR1 is SGHTA and CDR2 FQGTGA. This CDR3 contains 16 residues. V dropped 3 bases and J dropped 0 bases, with 12 bases sitting between them. The CDR3 reads CASSFLPGSSYNEQFF. In DNA form, the CDR3 reads TGTGCCAGCAGCTTCCTGCCGGGAAGCTCCTACAATGAGCAGTTCTTC.

The V call is TRBV14, the J call TRBJ1-2; TRBD1 is a possible D gene (5 bases). The CDR3 consists of 14 residues. Germline CDR1 SGHDN, CDR2 FVKESK. Trimming took off 3 bases at V and 8 bases at J, with 16 bases between the two ends. The CDR3 sequence is CASSHDRGGNGYTF. The CDR3 nucleotides are TGTGCCAGCAGCCACGATCGGGGCGGCAACGGCTACACCTTC. The full variable domain, in which reference TRBV14 and TRBJ1-2 provide the parts outside the CDR3, is EAGVTQFPSHSVIEKGQTVTLRCDPISGHDNLYWYRRVMGKEIKFLLHFVKESKQDESGMPNNRFLAERTGGTYSTLKVQPAELEDSGVYFCASSHDRGGNGYTFGSGTRLTVV.

This chain links TRBV21-1 with TRBJ1-1; TRBD1, the D gene given by the table, was not confirmed from the DNA. TRBV21-1 is labeled a pseudogene. The CDR3 loop spans 17 amino acids. The CDR3 here is CASSKTRDTELNTEAFF. CDR3 coding DNA: TGTGCCAGCAGCAAAACCCGGGACACCGAACTGAACACTGAAGCTTTCTTT.

The V and J genes are TRBV19 and TRBJ2-3; D call uncertain. Germline CDR1 LNHDA, CDR2 SQIVND (reference sequence). V gave up 1 base and J gave up 2 bases, with 7 bases separating them. The CDR3 runs to 14 residues. The CDR3 reads CASSIVSITDTQYF. The CDR3 nucleotides are TGTGCCAGTAGTATAGTTTCCATCACAGATACGCAGTATTTT.

The rearrangement joins TRBV9 to TRBJ2-6; 10 nucleotides agree with TRBD2. Losses at the gene ends were 4 bases for V and 0 bases for J; bases not matched to a gene: 7. From germline, CDR1 is SGDLS and CDR2 YYNGEE. The CDR3 has 18 residues. The CDR3 DNA is TGTGCCAGCAGCCGGGTAGCGGGGGGCCTCTCTGGGGCCAACGTCCTGACTTTC. It encodes CASSRVAGGLSGANVLTF. Filled out from reference TRBV9 and TRBJ2-6, the complete variable domain reads DSGVTQTPKHLITATGQRVTLRCSPRSGDLSVYWYQQSLDQGLQFLIQYYNGEERAKGNILERFSAQQFPDLHSELNLSSLELGDSALYFCASSRVAGGLSGANVLTFGAGSRLTVL.

The chain has TRBV2 and TRBJ2-7; TRBD1 aligns across 7 bases. The V gene end was trimmed by 3 bases and the J gene end by 1 base; junction bases not matched to a gene: 3. From germline, CDR1 is SNHLY and CDR2 FYNNEI. The CDR3 contains 14 residues. The CDR3 sequence is CASSDPRGSYEQYF. CDR3 DNA sequence: TGTGCCAGCAGTGACCCCAGGGGGTCCTACGAGCAGTACTTC.